These T cell receptor beta chains were read from a single sample in a study of patients and donors after allogeneic stem cell transplantation. TCRdb re-analysed the RT-PCR reads in MiXCR, keeping a single row per CDR3 protein. The sample records about 160,000 distinct CDR3 sequences, approximately 22% being singletons. The sequenced sample consisted of blood, either unsorted or a sorted T cell fraction (not recorded which). The receptors originated from a human donor who was either an allogeneic HSCT recipient or a stem cell or donor lymphocyte infusion donor (not recorded which). It is not recorded whose cells these are; they may come from a transplant donor. Both conserved end residues are part of each CDR3. Fields, in order: clone size, V gene, CDR3 length, J gene, D gene, CDR3 DNA, CDR3 protein. A D gene is named only where the DNA matches it firmly. The size field is filled for only some rows; it gives once, few, many or a size class.

>once|TRBV6-1|12|TRBJ2-7|-
TGTGCCAGCAAGAGGGGATCCTACGAGCAGTACTTC
CASKRGSYEQYF
>-|TRBV5-1|17|TRBJ2-3|TRBD2
TGCGCCAGCAGCCCACCCCTCGGCAGCGGGAGCAAAGATACGCAGTATTTT
CASSPPLGSGSKDTQYF
>few|TRBV12-3/TRBV12-4|14|TRBJ2-2|-
TGTGCCAGCAGCCCTGTTGGCCTCACCGGGGAGCTGTTTTTT
CASSPVGLTGELFF
>few|TRBV7-9|15|TRBJ2-1|TRBD2
TGTGCCAGCAGCCCTAGCGGGAGTCCCTACAATGAGCAGTTCTTC
CASSPSGSPYNEQFF
>few|TRBV5-4|19|TRBJ2-5|TRBD2
TGTGCCAGCAGCTTGTACGGACTAGCGGGAGACCCCTTGGGGGAGACCCAGTACTTC
CASSLYGLAGDPLGETQYF
>-|TRBV4-1|17|TRBJ1-4|-
TGCGCCAGCAGTCCGCGGGTGATTTTCGCAACTAATGAAAAACTGTTTTTT
CASSPRVIFATNEKLFF
>few|TRBV10-3|13|TRBJ1-1|TRBD1
TGTGCCATAACCGGGACAGCGAACACTGAAGCTTTCTTT
CAITGTANTEAFF
>-|TRBV2|13|TRBJ1-2|-
TGTGCCAGCAGTGAACAGGGGCCGAATGGCTACACCTTC
CASSEQGPNGYTF
>-|TRBV20-1|14|TRBJ1-2|TRBD1
TGCAGTGCTAGAGATAGGACAGGGGATGGAGGCTACACCTTC
CSARDRTGDGGYTF
>-|TRBV7-2|17|TRBJ1-5|-
TGTGCCAGCAGCTTACATGGAACAGAGTATAGCAATCAGCCCCAGCATTTT
CASSLHGTEYSNQPQHF
>-|TRBV10-3|15|TRBJ1-2|TRBD1
TGTGCCATCAGACCCGACAGGGGGCTAAACTATGGCTACACCTTC
CAIRPDRGLNYGYTF
>few|TRBV6-5|13|TRBJ2-7|-
TGTGCCAGCAGTTCCAGTGTAACCTACGAGCAGTACTTC
CASSSSVTYEQYF
>few|TRBV9|13|TRBJ1-1|-
TGTGCCAGCAGCGTAGGGGCGGGGACTGAAGCTTTCTTT
CASSVGAGTEAFF
>-|TRBV12-3/TRBV12-4|15|TRBJ1-1|-
TGTGCCAGCAGTTTAAATAGGGGTAGTGGCACTGAAGCTTTCTTT
CASSLNRGSGTEAFF
>-|TRBV12-3/TRBV12-4|18|TRBJ2-5|-
TGTGCCAGCAGTGGGTTCTCGGACTCGAAGCGAAACCAAGAGACCCAGTACTTC
CASSGFSDSKRNQETQYF
>-|TRBV10-3|13|TRBJ2-1|-
TGTGCCATCAGTGGTGCTAGGGTTGATGAGCAGTTCTTC
CAISGARVDEQFF
>few|TRBV12-3/TRBV12-4|17|TRBJ2-2|TRBD2
TGTGCCAGCAGTCGTGGGGTGGGACTAGCGATAACCGGGGAGCTGTTTTTT
CASSRGVGLAITGELFF